One and the same sample provided the 2 T cell receptor beta chains below, sequenced in a study of naive and memory T cell subsets. Both TRBC1 and TRBC2 were covered by a beta constant-region primer of two equimolar oligonucleotides. Via MiXCR, TCRdb re-called the UMI-ligation and nested PCR reads, giving one row per CDR3 protein. The profile shows tens of thousands of distinct CDR3 sequences, approximately 14% of them singletons. The material sequenced was central memory CD4+ T cells from blood. These TCRs come from a human donor in good health.

In this sample, this clonotype turned up a few times. This chain links TRBV7-2 with TRBJ1-5; D is perhaps TRBD1 (5 bases). In germline, CDR1 is SGHTA, CDR2 FQGNSA. V lost 8 bases and J 4 bases, leaving 12 bases between the germline ends. This CDR3 comprises 13 residues. CDR3 coding DNA: TGTGCCAGCTCAGGCAGGGCGAATCAGCCCCAGCATTTT. It encodes CASSGRANQPQHF. Full variable domain (missing parts from reference TRBV7-2 and TRBJ1-5): GAGVSQSPSNKVTEKGKDVELRCDPISGHTALYWYRQSLGQGLEFLIYFQGNSAPDKSGLPSDRFSAERTGGSVSTLTIQRTQQEDSAVYLCASSGRANQPQHFGDGTRLSIL.

This clonotype occurred a few times. This rearrangement joins TRBV2 to TRBJ2-2, with a tentative D call TRBD1 (5 bases). Trimming removed 6 bases at V and 4 bases at J, with 15 bases between. Looked up from germline, CDR1 is SNHLY and CDR2 is FYNNEI. CDR3 size: 15 residues. The CDR3 region is CASRVNRHFTGELFF. The CDR3 region has the DNA TGTGCCAGCAGGGTAAACAGGCACTTCACCGGGGAGCTGTTTTTT.